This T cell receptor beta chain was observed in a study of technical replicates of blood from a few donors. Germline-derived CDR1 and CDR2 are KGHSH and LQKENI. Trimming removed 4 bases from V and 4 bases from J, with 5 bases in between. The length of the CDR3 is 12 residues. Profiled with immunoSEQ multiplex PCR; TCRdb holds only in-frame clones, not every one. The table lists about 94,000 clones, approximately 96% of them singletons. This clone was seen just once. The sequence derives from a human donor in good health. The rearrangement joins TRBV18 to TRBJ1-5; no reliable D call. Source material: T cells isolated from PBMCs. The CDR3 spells CASSQRNQPQHF. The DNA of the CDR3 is TGTGCCAGCTCACAGCGGAATCAGCCCCAGCATTTT. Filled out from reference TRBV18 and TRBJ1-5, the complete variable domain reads NAGVMQNPRHLVRRRGQEARLRCSPMKGHSHVYWYRQLPEEGLKFMVYLQKENIIDESGMPKERFSAEFPKEGPSILRIQQVVRGDSAAYFCASSQRNQPQHFGDGTRLSIL.